This is a list of T cell receptor beta chains from one sample in a study of shared clonotypes between healthy human individuals. Data came from immunoSEQ multiplex PCR; TCRdb stores just in-frame clones and leaves some out. The sample gives some 1,600,000 clones, roughly 98% of which show up once; less than 0.55% is in the top ten. Sequencing used naive CD4+ T cells sorted from blood. These receptors were taken from a man aged 25-45 years in good health. Both conserved end residues are part of each CDR3.

v_gene,j_gene,CDR3aa
TRBV20-1,TRBJ2-5,CSVIKEETQYF
TRBV7-9,TRBJ2-5,CASSPVGGGTQETQYF
TRBV7-2,TRBJ1-2,CASSRGGSDNYGYTF
TRBV4-1,TRBJ2-3,CASSIHRGARGDTQYF
TRBV28,TRBJ1-1,CASDDGTEAFF
TRBV5-4,TRBJ2-1,CASSSRQGNNEQFF
TRBV5-1,TRBJ2-1,CASSLAGVSYNEQFF
TRBV28,TRBJ2-7,CASSREHSIYEQYF
TRBV11-2,TRBJ2-1,CASSLVVYEQFF
TRBV29-1,TRBJ1-2,CSVVGGYGYTF
TRBV13,TRBJ2-7,CASSLKGESSYEQYF
TRBV19,TRBJ2-3,CASSGPSGSITDTQYF
TRBV7-9,TRBJ2-7,CASSLGAQGNREQYF
TRBV7-7,TRBJ2-1,CASSLVPGNNEQFF
TRBV7-8,TRBJ1-1,CASSPRTGAEAFF
TRBV11-2,TRBJ1-2,CASSLAQGLGYTF
TRBV18,TRBJ1-1,CASSPPGAATMNTEAFF
TRBV6-5,TRBJ2-1,CASRGTLGSYNEQFF
TRBV28,TRBJ2-2,CASSLFGRQGTGELFF
TRBV9,TRBJ2-3,CASSVEGWDTQYF
TRBV5-8,TRBJ2-7,CASSMDIAREQYF
TRBV5-4,TRBJ2-7,CASSKRDRSSYEQYF
TRBV5-4,TRBJ2-1,CASSILANEQFF
TRBV7-2,TRBJ2-1,CASSLGPILYNEQFF
TRBV10-1,TRBJ2-1,CASSLSGNEQFF
TRBV7-9,TRBJ2-1,CASSLDPPPPNEQFF
TRBV7-2,TRBJ2-7,CASSLALGTEGSEQYF
TRBV7-9,TRBJ2-3,CASSTGLAGGQDTQYF
TRBV18,TRBJ2-5,CASSPPGTQETQYF
TRBV10-1,TRBJ2-3,CASSRGHSTDTQYF
TRBV6-1,TRBJ1-2,CASSERSDYGYTF
TRBV5-1,TRBJ2-3,CASSPGVGGQDTQYF
TRBV7-9,TRBJ2-2,CASPNEEPGELFF
TRBV28,TRBJ1-1,CASSQVTGLGTEAFF
TRBV28,TRBJ1-4,CASSPYILGGEKLFF
TRBV10-3,TRBJ2-7,CATKREGRDEQYF